This record concerns one TCR beta chain sequence. The data belong to a study of T-cell memory formation after mild COVID-19. TCRdb fed the 5' RACE reads into MiXCR, producing one record per CDR3 protein. The data contain hundreds of thousands of distinct CDR3 sequences, roughly 15% of them singletons. Germline V lookup: CDR1 KGHSH, CDR2 LQKENI. The CDR3 is 16 residues long. Trimming removed 2 bases at V and 3 bases at J, with 16 bases between. The specimen was PBMCs or a T cell subset sorted from them (not recorded which). The chain is built from TRBV18 and TRBJ1-1, with D maybe TRBD1 (5 bases). The receptor comes from a man younger than 35 who had mild COVID-19 (a few samples of this study predate the infection). Cell type and time point are not known. The CDR3 nucleotides read TGTGCCAGCTCACCATTCTCTTGGCAGGGTGACACTGAAGCTTTCTTT. This translates into CASSPFSWQGDTEAFF.